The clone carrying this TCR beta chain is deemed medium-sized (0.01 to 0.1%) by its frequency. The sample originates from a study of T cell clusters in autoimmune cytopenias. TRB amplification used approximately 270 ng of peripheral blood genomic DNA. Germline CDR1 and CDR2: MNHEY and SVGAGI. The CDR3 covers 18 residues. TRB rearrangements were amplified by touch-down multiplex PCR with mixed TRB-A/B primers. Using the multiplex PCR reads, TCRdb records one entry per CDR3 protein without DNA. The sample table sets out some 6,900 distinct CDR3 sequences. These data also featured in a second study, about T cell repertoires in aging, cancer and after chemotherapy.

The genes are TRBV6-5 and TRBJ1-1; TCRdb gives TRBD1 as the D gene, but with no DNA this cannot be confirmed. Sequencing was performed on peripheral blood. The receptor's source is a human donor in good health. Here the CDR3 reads CASRKVYVQARMNTEAFF.